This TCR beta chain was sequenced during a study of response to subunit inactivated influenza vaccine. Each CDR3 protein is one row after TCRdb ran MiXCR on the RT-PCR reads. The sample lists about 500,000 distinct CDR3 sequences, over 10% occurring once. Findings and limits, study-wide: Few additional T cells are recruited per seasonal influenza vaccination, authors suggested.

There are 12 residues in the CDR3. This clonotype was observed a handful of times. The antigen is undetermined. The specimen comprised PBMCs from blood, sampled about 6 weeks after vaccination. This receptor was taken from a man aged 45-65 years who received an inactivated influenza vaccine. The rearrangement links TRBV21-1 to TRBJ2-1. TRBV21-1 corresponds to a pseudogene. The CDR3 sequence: CASSKAGNEQFF. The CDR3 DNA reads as TGTGCCAGCAGCAAAGCAGGCAATGAGCAGTTCTTC.